The next 29 T cell receptor beta chains were all read from a single sample in a study of T cell repertoires in breast cancer. An expanded emulsion RT-PCR with primers for all TCR V genes paired CD8+ T cell chains. During the second nested PCR, blocking oligonucleotides suppressed genes that were not paired. TCRdb called the emulsion pairing reads again in MiXCR, with one record for every CDR3 protein. The sample has tens of thousands of distinct CDR3 sequences, less than 55% seen once. The material sequenced was CD8+ T cells. These TCRs come from a pool of human donors with breast cancer or a healthy control (not recorded which).

V and J are TRBV5-1 and TRBJ1-1, with TRBD1 matching over 7 bases. CDR3 length: 17 amino acids. Germline CDR1 and CDR2: SGHRS and YFSETQ. The trim removed 4 bases at V and 0 bases at J, leaving 12 bases unmatched. In DNA, the CDR3 is TGCGCCAGCAGCCTTGATACAGGGGTCCACATGAACACTGAAGCTTTCTTT. Translation: CASSLDTGVHMNTEAFF.

There are a few counts of this clonotype. The chain couples TRBV19 to TRBJ2-7; 10 bases map to TRBD1. Germline V CDR1 and CDR2: LNHDA, SQIVND (reference sequence). V was clipped by 5 bases and J by 2 bases; unmatched bases: 3. There are 14 residues in the CDR3. CDR3 sequence: CASSPGTGAYEQYF. As DNA, the CDR3 is TGTGCCAGTAGTCCCGGGACAGGGGCCTACGAGCAGTACTTC.

J is TRBJ2-3 and V is TRBV15; D gene ambiguous. Germline values: CDR1 LNHNV, CDR2 YYDKDF (reference sequence). CDR3 length: 12 residues. V lost 0 bases to trimming and J lost 13 bases, with 11 bases between them. The chain's CDR3 is CATSRDTEGKYF. The DNA for the CDR3 is TGTGCCACCAGCAGAGATACCGAAGGAAAGTATTTT.

The gene calls are TRBV2 and TRBJ1-1; the D is unclear. CDR3 size: 13 residues. Germline CDR1 is SNHLY and CDR2 is FYNNEI. V lost 11 bases, J lost 0 bases, and 13 bases lay in between. The CDR3 bases are TGTGCCGGCACCGTAACCATGAACACTGAAGCTTTCTTT. Its translation is CAGTVTMNTEAFF.

This clonotype was seen only a few times. This chain uses TRBV20-1 with TRBJ2-7; 7 bases line up with TRBD2. Germline CDR1 is DFQATT and CDR2 is SNEGSKA (reference sequence). The CDR3 loop spans 13 amino acids. The V gene end was trimmed by 0 bases and the J gene end by 4 bases; junction bases not matched to a gene: 3. The CDR3 DNA follows: TGCAGTGCTAGAGATTCGGGGGGTTACGAGCAGTACTTC. Translated, it gives CSARDSGGYEQYF.

Concerning this clonotype itself: The junction departs from germline at one end; a sequencing error may be responsible. The CDR3 nucleotides are TGTGCCGGCAGTTACAGCGGGAGCAGCTCCTACAATGAGCAGTTCTTC. Its protein is CAGSYSGSSSYNEQFF. The chain employs TRBV6-2 or TRBV6-3 and TRBJ2-1; 8 bases fit TRBD2. Germline V lookup: CDR1 MNHEY, CDR2 SVGEGT. This CDR3 region has 16 residues.

About this clonotype itself: One end of the junction does not line up with germline, which may come from a read error. V is TRBV7-9 and J is TRBJ1-2, with D maybe TRBD1 (5 bases). The CDR3 runs 9 residues. Germline CDR1 and CDR2: SEHNR and FQNEAQ (reference sequence). CDR3 sequence reads: CASRVGGDF. The CDR3 DNA reads TGTGCCAGCAGAGTGGGGGGGGACTTC.

This clonotype was counted many times. The chain links TRBV6-1 to TRBJ2-3; no firm D call. This CDR3 has 12 amino acids. With 5 bases removed from V and 2 bases from J, the gap between germline ends came to 5 bases. Germline V gene lookup returns CDR1 MNHNS and CDR2 SASEGT. CDR3 sequence reads: CASSQFTDTQYF. The CDR3 DNA is TGTGCCAGCAGTCAGTTCACAGATACGCAGTATTTT.

A few counts support this clonotype. This sequence joins TRBV5-1 and TRBJ1-2; D uncertain. The germline V gene has CDR1 SGHRS and CDR2 YFSETQ. This CDR3 contains 14 residues. The V end lost 0 bases, the J end lost 8 bases, and 14 bases lay between the germline ends. CDR3 DNA sequence: TGCGCCAGCAGCTTGGAATCGGCAGACAAGGGCTACACCTTC. This encodes CASSLESADKGYTF.

J is TRBJ2-7 and V is TRBV6-1; 10 positions agree with TRBD1. CDR1 is MNHNS, CDR2 SASEGT, per germline. This CDR3 region has 14 residues. V trimming: 6 bases; J trimming: 6 bases; junction bases outside the gene matches: 8. CDR3 coding DNA: TGTGCCAGCAGGGGCGGGACAGGGGCCTTCGAGCAGTACTTC. As protein: CASRGGTGAFEQYF.

The V gene is TRBV6-6, the J gene TRBJ1-3, with 9 nucleotides matching TRBD1. Germline CDR1 is MNHNY and CDR2 is SVGAGI (reference sequence). The CDR3 has 17 amino acids. After removal of 6 bases from V and 2 bases from J, the junction contained 11 bases not matched to a gene. The CDR3 sequence: CASSDTAGTGPGNTIYF. For the CDR3, the DNA is TGTGCCAGCAGCGATACGGCCGGGACAGGGCCTGGAAACACCATATATTTT.

This sequence joins TRBV3-1 and TRBJ1-1; 7 bases match TRBD1. V dropped 4 bases and J dropped 0; count of bases not matched to a gene: 2. The germline gives CDR1 LGHDT, CDR2 YNNKEL (reference sequence). The CDR3 has 14 amino acids. CDR3 sequence (DNA): TGTGCCAGCAGCCGCGGACAGGTGAACACTGAAGCTTTCTTT. Encoded protein: CASSRGQVNTEAFF. The full variable domain, in which reference TRBV3-1 and TRBJ1-1 provide the parts outside the CDR3, is DTAVSQTPKYLVTQMGNDKSIKCEQNLGHDTMYWYKQDSKKFLKIMFSYNNKELIINETVPNRFSPKSPDKAHLNLHINSLELGDSAVYFCASSRGQVNTEAFFGQGTRLTVV.

This clonotype has a count of ten or more. The chain employs TRBV28 and TRBJ1-1; D gene ambiguous. V was pared by 7 bases and J by 4 bases, with 7 bases between. CDR3 length equals 11 residues. CDR1 MDHEN and CDR2 SYDVKM come from the germline V gene. The CDR3 here is CASKGLTEAFF. The CDR3 DNA reads as TGTGCCAGCAAAGGCCTCACTGAAGCTTTCTTT.

This clonotype has more than one count but fewer than ten. The chain couples TRBV6-6 to TRBJ1-6; tentatively, D is TRBD1 (5 bases). V shed 0 bases and J shed 9 bases, with 21 bases lying between them. CDR3 length equals 18 residues. Germline V gene lookup returns CDR1 MNHNY and CDR2 SVGAGI (reference sequence). The DNA of the CDR3 is TGTGCCAGCAGTTACTCGATCGTTGAGCAGGGTACTGGTTCACCCCTCCACTTT. Residues: CASSYSIVEQGTGSPLHF.

This clonotype is a singleton in its sample. This chain links TRBV2 with TRBJ1-2; D is perhaps TRBD1 (6 bases). Trimming cost V 4 bases and J 5 bases, with 20 bases left between them. The germline CDR1 and CDR2 sequences are SNHLY and FYNNEI. This CDR3 region has 16 residues. The CDR3 reads CASSVSLGRGGYGYTF. CDR3 DNA: TGTGCCAGCAGTGTTAGCCTGGGCAGGGGCGGGTATGGCTACACCTTC.

As concerns this clonotype: This clone may be a read error of a much larger clone one base away. The rearrangement joins TRBV27 to TRBJ2-1; D is unresolved. The CDR3 totals 13 residues. Germline-derived CDR1 and CDR2 are MNHEY and SMNVEV (reference sequence). Trimming shortened V by 1 base and J by 5 bases, and 6 bases separated the two germline ends. The CDR3 loop is CASSLFLNNEQFF. In nucleotides, the CDR3 is TGTGCCAGCAGTTTATTCCTAAACAATGAGCAGTTCTTC.

This clonotype was seen only a few times. The chain combines TRBV12-3 or TRBV12-4 with TRBJ2-7; tentatively, D is TRBD1 or TRBD2 (6 bases each). Trimming shortened V by 6 bases and J by 3 bases, and 18 bases separated the two germline ends. The CDR3 totals 15 residues. Here the CDR3 reads CASSDTAGDFYEQYF. The CDR3 DNA reads TGTGCCAGCAGCGATACGGCAGGGGACTTCTACGAGCAGTACTTC.

The chain is built from TRBV6-6 and TRBJ1-4, with TRBD1 matching over 9 bases. Germline V gene sequence: CDR1 MNHNY, CDR2 SVGAGI (reference sequence). The ends lost 5 bases at V and 7 bases at J; junction bases unmatched: 5. CDR3 size: 14 residues. The CDR3 reads CASSNGTGIEKLFF. CDR3 nucleotides: TGTGCCAGCAGTAACGGGACAGGGATTGAAAAACTGTTTTTT.

This chain joins TRBV7-2 and TRBJ2-1; 8 bases are a match to TRBD2. The CDR3 length is 13 residues. Trimming cost V 7 bases and J 4 bases; bases outside gene matches: 3. Germline loops: CDR1 SGHTA, CDR2 FQGNSA. CDR3 nucleotides: TGTGCCAGCAAAGTAGCGGGGTACAATGAGCAGTTCTTC. It specifies CASKVAGYNEQFF.

The chain uses TRBV5-8 and TRBJ2-3; D may be TRBD2 (6 bases). V was cut by 6 bases and J by 0 bases, with 14 bases left in between. This CDR3 has 15 residues. CDR1 SGHTS and CDR2 YDEGEE come from the germline V gene. The CDR3 is CASTLAGFSTDTQYF. The CDR3 DNA sequence: TGTGCCAGCACCCTGGCGGGGTTTAGCACAGATACGCAGTATTTT.

The V and J genes are TRBV7-9 and TRBJ1-2, with D maybe TRBD1 (5 bases). Germline CDR1 is SEHNR and CDR2 is FQNEAQ (reference sequence). Trimming shortened V by 5 bases and J by 4 bases, and 17 bases separated the two germline ends. This CDR3 has 15 residues. CDR3 sequence (DNA): TGTGCCAGCAGCCCAAAGCAGGGAATCTCCTATGGCTACACCTTC. Its protein is CASSPKQGISYGYTF.

V usage is TRBV4-1 and J usage is TRBJ2-7, with a tentative D call TRBD2 (6 bases). The CDR3 runs to 14 residues. Trimming removed 4 bases at V and 3 bases at J, with 13 bases between. The germline V gene has CDR1 MGHRA and CDR2 YSYEKL. CDR3 region: CASSPGGTLYEQYF. DNA of the CDR3: TGCGCCAGCAGCCCAGGCGGGACTCTCTACGAGCAGTACTTC.

This clonotype was picked up many times. This chain links TRBV20-1 with TRBJ2-3, with D tentatively TRBD1 (5 bases). The length of the CDR3 is 14 residues. Germline CDR1 and CDR2: DFQATT and SNEGSKA (reference sequence). Trimming shortened V by 2 bases and J by 8 bases, and 17 bases separated the two germline ends. The CDR3 here is CSARRGPGGRTQYF. CDR3 bases: TGCAGTGCTAGAAGGGGTCCTGGTGGCCGTACGCAGTATTTT.

V usage is TRBV2 and J usage is TRBJ1-6, with D perhaps TRBD1 (6 bases). The CDR3 is 14 residues long. The germline V gene encodes CDR1 SNHLY and CDR2 FYNNEI. V was clipped by 4 bases and J by 7 bases, with 11 bases between them. The CDR3: CASSVQGYNSPLHF. The CDR3, as DNA: TGTGCCAGCAGTGTACAGGGATACAATTCACCCCTCCACTTT. Together with reference TRBV2 and TRBJ1-6, the CDR3 gives the full variable domain: EPEVTQTPSHQVTQMGQEVILRCVPISNHLYFYWYRQILGQKVEFLVSFYNNEISEKSEIFDDQFSVERPDGSNFTLKIRSTKLEDSAMYFCASSVQGYNSPLHFGNGTRLTVT.

This clonotype was recorded only once. Given a much more abundant clone one base away, this may be a read error. The conserved final phenylalanine or tryptophan is absent from the CDR3, which likely points to a read error. The chain has TRBV27 and TRBJ2-3, with no clear D. The CDR3 covers 14 residues. Trimming stripped 0 bases from V and 2 bases from J, with 6 bases between. Germline V CDR1 and CDR2: MNHEY, SMNVEV (reference sequence). The CDR3 bases are TGTGCCAGCAGTTTATCCGCCCCCACAGATACGCAGTATCTT. Encoded protein: CASSLSAPTDTQYL.

Points on this clonotype: Because the CDR3 is missing its conserved closing phenylalanine or tryptophan, this is likely a read error. The chain links TRBV7-2 to TRBJ1-1, with 9 bases lining up with TRBD1. The length of the CDR3 is 14 residues. The trim removed 1 base at V and 11 bases at J, leaving 8 bases unmatched. CDR1 is SGHTA, CDR2 FQGNSA, per germline. CDR3 bases: TGTGCCAGCAGCTTAGTGGGACAGGGCAATGAGGCTTTCCTT. Residues: CASSLVGQGNEAFL.

V gene TRBV20-1 combines with J gene TRBJ2-7; 9 positions agree with TRBD2. With V trimmed by 0 bases and J by 2 bases, 17 bases remained unmatched. The CDR3 contains 19 residues. Germline V CDR1 and CDR2: DFQATT, SNEGSKA (reference sequence). The CDR3 sequence: CSARDLRGGSGGGAYEQYF. Here the CDR3 DNA reads TGCAGTGCTAGAGACCTAAGGGGCGGTAGCGGGGGAGGGGCCTACGAGCAGTACTTC.

The rearrangement links TRBV20-1 to TRBJ2-7; a weak D match, TRBD1 (5 bases). Germline-derived CDR1 and CDR2 are DFQATT and SNEGSKA (reference sequence). The length of the CDR3 is 16 residues. V lost 5 bases to trimming and J lost 4 bases, with 24 bases between them. The CDR3 bases are TGCAGTGCTGGAGCAAGGGGAACAGGCCAGAGGTACGAGCAGTACTTC. Amino acids: CSAGARGTGQRYEQYF.

The chain uses TRBV12-3 or TRBV12-4 and TRBJ2-5; the match to TRBD2 covers 12 bases. The CDR3 is 16 amino acids. V shed 5 bases and J 3 bases; nucleotides not matched to a gene: 7. The CDR3 loop is CASSRMRTSGEETQYF. The CDR3 DNA is TGTGCCAGCAGTAGAATGCGGACTAGCGGGGAAGAGACCCAGTACTTC.